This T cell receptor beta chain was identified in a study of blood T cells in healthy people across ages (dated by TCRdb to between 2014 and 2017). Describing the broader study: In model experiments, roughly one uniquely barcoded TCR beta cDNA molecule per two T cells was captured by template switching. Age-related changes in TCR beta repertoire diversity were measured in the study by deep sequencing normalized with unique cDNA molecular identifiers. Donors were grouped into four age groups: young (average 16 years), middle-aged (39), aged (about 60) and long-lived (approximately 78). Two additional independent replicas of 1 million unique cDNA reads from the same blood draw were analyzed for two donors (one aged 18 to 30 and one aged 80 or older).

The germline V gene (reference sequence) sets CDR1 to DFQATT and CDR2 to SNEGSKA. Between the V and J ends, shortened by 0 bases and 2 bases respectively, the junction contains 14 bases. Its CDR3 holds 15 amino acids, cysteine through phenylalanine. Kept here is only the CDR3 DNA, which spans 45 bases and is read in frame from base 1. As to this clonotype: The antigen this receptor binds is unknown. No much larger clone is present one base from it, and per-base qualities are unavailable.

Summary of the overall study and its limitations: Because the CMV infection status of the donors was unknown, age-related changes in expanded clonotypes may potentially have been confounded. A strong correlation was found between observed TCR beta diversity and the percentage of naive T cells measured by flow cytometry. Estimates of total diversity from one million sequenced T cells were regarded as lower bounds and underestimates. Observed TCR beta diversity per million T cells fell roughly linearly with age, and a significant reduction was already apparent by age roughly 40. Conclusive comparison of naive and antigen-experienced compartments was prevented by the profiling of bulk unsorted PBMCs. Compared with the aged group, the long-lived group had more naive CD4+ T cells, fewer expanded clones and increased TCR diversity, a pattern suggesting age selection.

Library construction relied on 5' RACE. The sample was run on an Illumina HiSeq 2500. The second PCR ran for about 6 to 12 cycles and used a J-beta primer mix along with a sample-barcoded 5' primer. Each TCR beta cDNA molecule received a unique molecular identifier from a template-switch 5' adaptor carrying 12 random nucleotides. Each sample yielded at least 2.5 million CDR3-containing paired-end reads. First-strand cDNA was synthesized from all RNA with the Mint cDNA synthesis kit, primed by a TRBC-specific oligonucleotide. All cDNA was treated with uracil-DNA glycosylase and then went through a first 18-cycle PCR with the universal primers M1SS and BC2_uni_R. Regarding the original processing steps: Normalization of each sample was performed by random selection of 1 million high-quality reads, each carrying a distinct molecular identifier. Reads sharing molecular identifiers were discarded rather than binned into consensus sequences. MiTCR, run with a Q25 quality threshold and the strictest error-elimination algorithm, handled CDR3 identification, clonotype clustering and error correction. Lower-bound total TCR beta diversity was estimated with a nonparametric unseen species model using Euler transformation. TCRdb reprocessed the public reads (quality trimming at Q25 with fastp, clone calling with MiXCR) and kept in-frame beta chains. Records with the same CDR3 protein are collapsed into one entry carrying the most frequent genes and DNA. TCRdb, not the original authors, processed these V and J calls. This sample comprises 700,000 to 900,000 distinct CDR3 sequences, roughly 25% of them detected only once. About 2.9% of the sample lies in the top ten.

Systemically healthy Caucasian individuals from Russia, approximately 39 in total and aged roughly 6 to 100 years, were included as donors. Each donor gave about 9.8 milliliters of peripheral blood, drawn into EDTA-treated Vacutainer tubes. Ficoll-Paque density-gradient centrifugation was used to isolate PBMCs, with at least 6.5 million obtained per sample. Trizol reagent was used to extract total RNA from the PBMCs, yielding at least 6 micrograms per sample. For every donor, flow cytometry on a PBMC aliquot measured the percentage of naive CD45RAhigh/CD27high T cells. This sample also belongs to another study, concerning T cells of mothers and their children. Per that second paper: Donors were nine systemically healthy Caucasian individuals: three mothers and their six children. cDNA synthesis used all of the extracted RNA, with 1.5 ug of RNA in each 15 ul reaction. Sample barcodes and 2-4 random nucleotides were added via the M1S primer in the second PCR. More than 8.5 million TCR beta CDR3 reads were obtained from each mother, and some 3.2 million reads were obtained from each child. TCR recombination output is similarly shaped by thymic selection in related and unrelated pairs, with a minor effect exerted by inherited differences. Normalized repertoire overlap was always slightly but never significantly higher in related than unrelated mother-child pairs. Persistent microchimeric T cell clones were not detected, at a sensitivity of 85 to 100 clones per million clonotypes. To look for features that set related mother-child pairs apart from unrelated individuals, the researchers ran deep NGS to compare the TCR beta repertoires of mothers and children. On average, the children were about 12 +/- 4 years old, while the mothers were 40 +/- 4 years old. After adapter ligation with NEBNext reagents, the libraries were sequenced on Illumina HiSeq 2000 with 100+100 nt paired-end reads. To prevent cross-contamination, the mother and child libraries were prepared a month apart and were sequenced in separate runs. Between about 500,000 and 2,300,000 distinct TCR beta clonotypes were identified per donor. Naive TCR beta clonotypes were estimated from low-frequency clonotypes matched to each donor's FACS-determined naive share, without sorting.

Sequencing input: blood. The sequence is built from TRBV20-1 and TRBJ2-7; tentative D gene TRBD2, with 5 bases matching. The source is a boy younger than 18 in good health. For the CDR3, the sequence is CSARDLAWSTYEQYF. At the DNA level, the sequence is TGCAGTGCTAGAGATCTAGCTTGGAGTACCTACGAGCAGTACTTC.